This T cell receptor beta chain was sequenced in a study of cytomegalovirus exposure and HLA in healthy donors (TCRdb year 2017). Turning to the overall study: An earlier analysis of roughly 630 of the donors reported about 250 Gb of sequence data and roughly 110 million unique TCR beta sequences from 150 million to 200 million T cells. High-throughput TCR immunosequencing, statistical association of individual TCRs with disease status, and machine learning were combined to predict cytomegalovirus infection status. Typing coverage differed by locus: A, B, C, DRB1 and DQB1 were typed in roughly 620-630 donors, DQA1 in 500 to 550, DPA1 in around 610, and DPB1 in 472. To study patterns of TCR occurrence, a later analysis re-analyzed previously published TCR beta repertoires from 700 or so donors and added high-resolution HLA genotyping. The T cell repertoires of around 670 subjects were profiled by immunosequencing and related to cytomegalovirus serostatus. Roughly 5 DR-DQ haplotypes were handled as single units for association and clustering because linkage in the cohort was strong. In a later genetic analysis, genome-wide SNP genotypes for about 55% of the roughly 670 donors were used, and that subset was treated as a discovery cohort. The study was designed to test whether signatures of past pathogen exposure could be identified by cataloging public T cell receptors. Donor age, sex, ethnicity and CMV serostatus were compiled alongside the repertoire data. Along with the approximately 620-subject first cohort, a separate validation cohort of approximately 110 different subjects was used. Roughly 300 gigabases of sequencing data and 78 million or so unique TCR sequences were included in an early release covering under 650 HLA-typed donors. Of the approximately 400 genotyped donors, roughly 80% fell in the genetic ancestry cluster associated with self-reported Caucasian donors. An earlier analysis of around 640 of the donors used high-throughput TCR beta sequencing to judge whether each TCR beta V gene segment behaved as functional or pseudogenic. Every discovery cohort repertoire had been produced on one sequencing platform. Rather than using new phenotypic data, the later analysis identified candidate immune exposures from TCR beta sequences and from how often those sequences occurred across donors. Among 300 to 500 genotyped donors of the cohort, an average of around 220,000 unique TCR beta nucleotide sequences was sequenced per donor, of which approximately 19% were non-productive. HLA typing included class I and class II loci at four-digit resolution.

General study outcomes and caveats: Specific HLA alleles were associated with over 15,000 TCR beta sequences at a false discovery rate of 0.05 in a later analysis. Assigning TCR associations to individual alleles was difficult when HLA alleles, especially DR and DQ, strongly co-occurred. Because some donors lacked HLA typing at each locus, the association tests relied only on the typed subset. Sequencing depth was assumed to be roughly uniform across donors in the presence/absence analyses, though that assumption may not hold. Immune exposure information for the cohort was limited to CMV serostatus. In both the original and validation cohorts, the classifier was reported to diagnose cytomegalovirus status with high specificity and sensitivity. An association between a missense DCLRE1C variant and V-gene and J-gene trimming of TCR beta chains was found in a later genetic analysis and replicated in an independent cohort. A later analysis found that HLA-associated TCR beta chains were more clonally expanded and had lower generation probabilities than equally common non-associated chains. Because counts were too low, roughly 17 rarely observed V segments, including chromosome 9 orphons, were left out of the earlier analysis of 500 to 750 of the donors. Several of the top co-occurrence clusters appeared to be linked to parvovirus B19, influenza, CMV and Epstein-Barr virus, according to a later analysis. According to a later genetic analysis, donors in an Asian-associated ancestry cluster had fewer N-insertions in productive TCRs than the approximately 650-donor mean. Linkage disequilibrium might explain the correlated functional status among segregating V segments, but an unknown experimental factor could not be ruled out. A total of about 180 TCR beta chains were listed by the study as associated with cytomegalovirus. Most TCR sequences were seen in very few donors, while some public TCRs were found in many individuals. The authors suggested that the approach could potentially be extended to other disease states and immunological phenotypes. A cluster of highly shared sequence variants was judged likely to represent a technical artifact of the sequencing pipeline. Some IMGT-functional V segments, including TRBV6-2 and TRBV6-3, could not be distinguished by the 87-base-pair reads and were therefore excluded. A later analysis found that TCR association rates varied across HLA loci, with DRB1 alleles showing the most associated TCRs and HLA-C alleles the fewest. The cohort was sequenced for TCR beta chains only, and without alpha or paired-chain data the features that could be detected were limited. In an earlier analysis of under 600 of the donors, most TCR beta V segments were observed in productive rearrangements about 87% or about 30% of the time, broadly matching IMGT annotations. A later analysis found that most CMV-associated TCR beta chains appeared HLA-restricted, with HLA associations seemingly driven largely by CMV exposure. A further reported finding was that TCR beta sequences accurately predicted the HLA-A and HLA-B alleles for most subjects in the first cohort. Three of the identified cytomegalovirus-associated TCR beta chains were confirmed in vitro to be specific for cytomegalovirus antigens.

The cysteine opens and the phenylalanine closes a CDR3 of 15 amino acids. Only the CDR3 portion is preserved as DNA: 45 bases, with reading frame beginning at the first base. V is trimmed back by 7 bases and J by 3 bases, and the junction contains 6 bases that no gene match accounts for. CDR1 is given as SGHNT and CDR2 as YENEEA, both from the germline V gene. Library preparation employed the immunoSEQ multiplex PCR assay. For the multiplex PCR, a mixture combining 60 forward primers for TCR Vbeta segments and 13 reverse primers for TCR Jbeta segments was used. A multiplex PCR assay on genomic DNA amplified the CDR3 region of rearranged TCR beta genes. Amplified TCR beta libraries were sequenced as 87-base-pair reads on the Illumina HiSeq System. The paper's data handling went like this. A later analysis tallied about 77 million unique TCR beta chains across the 666 repertoires, and some 10 million of those chains were shared by two or more donors. A nearest-neighbor algorithm error-corrected the raw reads and collapsed the reads into unique sequences, merging closely related sequences to remove PCR and sequencing errors. Alignment of CDR3 sequences to IMGT reference sequences was used to assign V, D and J gene segments. For a sequence to be retained, a match of at least six nucleotides to both a V gene segment and a J gene segment was required. A rearrangement was called productive if the CDR3 had no stop codons and remained in frame with V and J, and every other rearrangement was called non-productive. Following IMGT convention, CDR3 was defined as the stretch from the second conserved V-encoded cysteine up to the conserved J-encoded phenylalanine. Sequences without an unambiguous match to a single V gene segment were excluded from the earlier analysis of approximately 560 of the donors. In an earlier analysis of 587 of the donors, V segments were called functional above 56.7% productive rearrangements and were called segregating when the between-donor standard deviation exceeded 5%. A statistical classification framework was developed to diagnose cytomegalovirus status using the catalog of TCR beta chain sequences. V and J gene assignment, in a later analysis, came from comparing TCR nucleotide sequences with IMGT/GENE-DB human TR gene sequences. In a later analysis, CDR3 sequences and most-parsimonious VDJ recombination scenarios were assigned using the TCRdist pipeline. A later analysis defined each TCR beta chain by its CDR3 amino acid sequence plus V-gene family, and excluded reads lacking a unique V-gene family. In a later analysis, fewer than 650 highly shared, low-generation-probability nucleotide sequences were removed to address suspected cross-contamination and a sequencing artifact. For each public chain, a later analysis derived a clonal expansion index from normalized ranks of inferred template counts within each repertoire. A later analysis computed generation probabilities with a VDJ recombination model fitted to out-of-frame rearrangements, and checked the results against IGoR. In a later analysis, hypergeometric tests were used to score TCR-TCR, TCR-HLA and TCR-CMV co-occurrence, with a repertoire-size bias correction applied to TCR pairs. In a later analysis, false discovery rates were estimated by permuting HLA or CMV assignments 20 times. A later analysis grouped co-occurring TCRs with DBSCAN, adding TCRdist sequence similarity when clustering within HLA-allele-positive subsets. For co-occurrence clustering, repertoires with fewer than 30,000 or more than 120,000 public chains were excluded, along with roughly 5 repertoires with anomalous nucleotide sharing. TCRdb retrieved this table from immuneACCESS and kept in-frame rearrangements only. Not all clones are present; in checked studies, unresolved V genes account for under half, and no reason is known for the remainder. The V and J calls and clone size come from that table; D and trimming were worked out from the DNA. The sample table records 55,000 to 75,000 clones; approximately 87% of these occur just once. The ten largest make up roughly 1.5% of the sample.

The cohort comprised some 700 healthy bone marrow donors. Cohort members were all nominally healthy when sampled, although unrecorded immune exposures were likely present. The donor tested CMV seronegative and was one of the 352 seronegative cohort members. Every donor gave a peripheral blood sample, and the peripheral blood mononuclear cells from that sample were used for TCR beta sequencing. Genomic DNA extraction from the blood cell samples was performed with the Qiagen DNeasy Blood Extraction Kit. A note on this clone: Its binding antigen is unknown. Base qualities are not at hand, and no much larger clone is one base apart.

Input material: PBMCs. Recombination linked TRBV11-3 to TRBJ2-1; TRBD2 agrees with 10 junctional bases. The clonotype was recovered from a man between 18 and 29 years old in good health and CMV-seronegative. The CDR3 here reads CASTPTSGVYNEQFF. The DNA is TGTGCCAGCACCCCAACTAGCGGGGTCTACAATGAGCAGTTCTTC.